One sample yielded the 32 T cell receptor beta chains listed below, sequenced in a study of T cell repertoires in cytomegalovirus infection. TCRdb redid the calling of the reads with MiXCR, one entry per CDR3 protein. This table has roughly 340,000 distinct CDR3 sequences, about 27% appearing once. The antigens of these receptors remain unknown. The sample consisted of cultured PBMCs, taken from culture after CMV antigen stimulation. The receptor set was obtained from a human donor in good health (CMV status not recorded). Some clones in this sample may be carry-over from other donors' samples.

The table lists this clonotype with a few counts. The rearrangement joins TRBV20-1 to TRBJ2-4; possible D gene TRBD1, 6 bases. The CDR3 length is 15 residues. Germline CDR1 and CDR2: DFQATT and SNEGSKA (reference sequence). With 3 bases removed from V and 4 bases from J, the gap between germline ends came to 16 bases. CDR3 sequence reads: CSASLPGTRKNIQYF. CDR3 coding DNA: TGCAGTGCTAGTTTACCCGGGACAAGAAAAAACATTCAGTACTTC.

Ten or more counts support this clonotype. V gene TRBV9 combines with J gene TRBJ2-1, with D possibly matching TRBD1 (6 bases). The germline V gene has CDR1 SGDLS and CDR2 YYNGEE. The V and J ends lost 4 bases and 7 bases respectively, with 18 bases between them. The CDR3 extends over 15 amino acids. The CDR3 loop reads CASSPTGTLRNEQFF. As DNA, the CDR3 is TGTGCCAGCAGCCCAACAGGGACCCTGAGGAATGAGCAGTTCTTC.

The chain recombines TRBV19 with TRBJ2-4; D is unclear. Trimming shortened V by 7 bases and J by 0 bases, and 10 bases separated the two germline ends. CDR3 length: 14 amino acids. Germline V lookup: CDR1 LNHDA, CDR2 SQIVND (reference sequence). The CDR3 sequence is CASKPTVAKNIQYF. In DNA, the CDR3 is TGTGCCAGTAAACCGACGGTAGCCAAAAACATTCAGTACTTC.

This chain links TRBV18 with TRBJ1-2, with a tentative D call TRBD1 (5 bases). Germline V CDR1 and CDR2: KGHSH, LQKENI. The CDR3 extends over 14 amino acids. With 2 bases removed from V and 8 bases from J, the gap between germline ends came to 15 bases. The CDR3 region has the DNA TGTGCCAGCTCACCAGACGCCAGGGCGAAGGGCTACACCTTC. As protein: CASSPDARAKGYTF.

The rearrangement joins TRBV28 to TRBJ2-1, with 10 bases that match TRBD2. The CDR3 has 15 amino acids. Germline CDR1 is MDHEN and CDR2 is SYDVKM. V was clipped by 5 bases and J by 8 bases; unmatched bases: 9. The CDR3 region has the DNA TGTGCCAGCAGTACCCCAGCGGGGGGGCATTATGAGCAGTTCTTC. This encodes CASSTPAGGHYEQFF. Full variable domain (remainder filled in from reference TRBV28 and TRBJ2-1): DVKVTQSSRYLVKRTGEKVFLECVQDMDHENMFWYRQDPGLGLRLIYFSYDVKMKEKGDIPEGYSVSREKKERFSLILESASTNQTSMYLCASSTPAGGHYEQFFGPGTRLTVL.

The chain combines TRBV5-6 with TRBJ1-4, with 9 bases that match TRBD1. The CDR3 is 14 residues long. Trimming removed 4 bases from V and 8 bases from J; junction bases left unmatched: 6. The germline gives CDR1 SGHDT, CDR2 YYEEEE. The CDR3 DNA reads TGTGCCAGCAGCGTCGGGACAGGGTACGAAAAACTGTTTTTT. This translates into CASSVGTGYEKLFF.

This clonotype was recorded only once. The J gene is TRBJ1-2, the V gene TRBV10-3; 7 bases fit TRBD1. After removal of 7 bases from V and 4 bases from J, the junction contained 9 bases not matched to a gene. CDR3 length equals 14 residues. The germline V gene encodes CDR1 ENHRY and CDR2 SYGVKD. The CDR3 bases are TGTGCCATCATGCGGCAGGGGGACCTCTATGGCTACACCTTC. It specifies CAIMRQGDLYGYTF.

The chain carries TRBV12-3 or TRBV12-4 and TRBJ1-5, with 7 bases aligning to TRBD1. This CDR3 has 15 amino acids. The J segment lost 0 bases and the V segment lost 5 bases, leaving 4 bases of the junction unmatched. The CDR3 sequence is CASSAGQSSNQPQHF. DNA of the CDR3: TGTGCCAGCAGTGCGGGACAGAGTAGCAATCAGCCCCAGCATTTT.

The V gene is TRBV28, the J gene TRBJ2-2, with D possibly TRBD2 on 5 matching bases. In germline, CDR1 is MDHEN, CDR2 SYDVKM. V lost 11 bases and J 3 bases, leaving 16 bases between the germline ends. This CDR3 region has 14 residues. CDR3 sequence: CAATQRQDTGELFF. DNA for the CDR3: TGTGCCGCAACCCAGCGGCAAGACACCGGGGAGCTGTTTTTT.

A few counts support this clonotype. V usage is TRBV5-1 and J usage is TRBJ1-5; no reliable D call. The CDR3 is made up of 13 amino acids. Germline-derived CDR1 and CDR2 are SGHRS and YFSETQ. Trimming cost V 0 bases and J 6 bases, with 7 bases left between them. CDR3 residues: CASSLDPGQPQHF. In DNA form, the CDR3 reads TGCGCCAGCAGCTTGGATCCCGGTCAGCCCCAGCATTTT. The entire variable domain, with the rest obtained from reference TRBV5-1 and TRBJ1-5, is as follows: KAGVTQTPRYLIKTRGQQVTLSCSPISGHRSVSWYQQTPGQGLQFLFEYFSETQRNKGNFPGRFSGRQFSNSRSEMNVSTLELGDSALYLCASSLDPGQPQHFGDGTRLSIL.

The chain joins TRBV7-2 to TRBJ2-1; 12 bases fit TRBD2. The CDR3 loop spans 16 amino acids. The germline gives CDR1 SGHTA, CDR2 FQGNSA. V lost 3 bases and J lost 8; bases outside the gene matches: 8. In nucleotides, the CDR3 is TGTGCCAGCAGCTTGACTAGCGGGAGATTCTGGGATGAGCAGTTCTTC. This gives the protein CASSLTSGRFWDEQFF.

This clonotype was picked up a small number of times. The rearrangement joins TRBV6-1 to TRBJ1-6; D gene ambiguous. Trimming shortened V by 2 bases and J by 5 bases, and 13 bases separated the two germline ends. Germline CDR1 and CDR2: MNHNS and SASEGT. CDR3 length: 16 amino acids. CDR3 protein: CASSERRTVDNSPLHF. CDR3 bases: TGTGCCAGCAGTGAAAGAAGGACCGTGGATAATTCACCCCTCCACTTT.

This clonotype has a count of ten or more. The rearrangement uses TRBV7-2 and TRBJ2-5; 13 bases are a match to TRBD2. Trimming cost V 5 bases and J 2 bases; bases outside gene matches: 11. Germline values: CDR1 SGHTA, CDR2 FQGNSA. The CDR3 consists of 18 residues. The CDR3 loop reads CASSPGTSGENLQETQYF. CDR3 DNA: TGTGCCAGCAGCCCAGGGACTAGCGGGGAGAACCTACAAGAGACCCAGTACTTC. The full variable domain, its missing parts supplied by reference TRBV7-2 and TRBJ2-5, is GAGVSQSPSNKVTEKGKDVELRCDPISGHTALYWYRQSLGQGLEFLIYFQGNSAPDKSGLPSDRFSAERTGGSVSTLTIQRTQQEDSAVYLCASSPGTSGENLQETQYFGPGTRLLVL.

This clonotype has more than one count but fewer than ten. This chain links TRBV12-3 or TRBV12-4 with TRBJ2-2; possible D gene TRBD1, 5 bases. The CDR3 sequence is 17 residues long. V was shortened by 2 bases and J by 2 bases, with 15 bases between the two germline ends. CDR3 amino acids: CASSLSWGNRNTGELFF. CDR3 bases: TGTGCCAGCAGTTTAAGCTGGGGCAACCGAAACACCGGGGAGCTGTTTTTT.

The chain links TRBV24-1 to TRBJ1-1; 8 bases fit TRBD1. Trimming removed 4 bases from V and 1 base from J; junction bases left unmatched: 1. The CDR3 spans 14 residues. Germline V CDR1 and CDR2: KGHDR, SFDVKD. The CDR3 protein is CATSETGGNTEAFF. CDR3 nucleotides: TGTGCCACCAGTGAAACAGGGGGGAACACTGAAGCTTTCTTT.

The J gene is TRBJ1-5, the V gene TRBV6-1, with D uncertain. Trimming pared 6 bases from V and 10 bases from J, leaving 16 bases between. Germline-derived CDR1 and CDR2 are MNHNS and SASEGT. CDR3 length: 13 residues. The CDR3 region has the DNA TGTGCCAGCAGCATAGAGCCAAGGAAACCCCAGCATTTT. It encodes CASSIEPRKPQHF.

Ten or more counts support this clonotype. This sequence joins TRBV6-6 and TRBJ1-5, with TRBD1 as a possible D gene (5 bases). Germline lookup yields CDR1 MNHNY and CDR2 SVGAGI (reference sequence). V lost 5 bases and J 3 bases, leaving 11 bases between the germline ends. This CDR3 spans 14 amino acids. CDR3 DNA sequence: TGTGCCAGCAGTGCCGAGACAGACAATCAGCCCCAGCATTTT. Its protein is CASSAETDNQPQHF.

The table lists this clonotype with a few counts. V usage is TRBV20-1 and J usage is TRBJ2-2; 9 bases match TRBD2. CDR3 size: 14 residues. Losses at the gene ends were 3 bases for V and 7 bases for J; bases not matched to a gene: 6. CDR1 and CDR2 (germline): DFQATT, SNEGSKA (reference sequence). The chain's CDR3 is CSARDSGSVGELFF. For the CDR3, the DNA is TGCAGTGCTAGGGATAGCGGGAGCGTCGGGGAGCTGTTTTTT.

The chain recombines TRBV6-6 with TRBJ1-1; 8 bases map to TRBD1. Germline CDR1 and CDR2: MNHNY and SVGAGI (reference sequence). V dropped 6 bases and J dropped 4; count of bases not matched to a gene: 13. CDR3 length equals 16 residues. CDR3 nucleotides: TGTGCCAGCAGGTATACACTCAGGGGGCGTTCCACTGAAGCTTTCTTT. Encoded protein: CASRYTLRGRSTEAFF.

The V gene is TRBV5-4, the J gene TRBJ1-1; D not certain. This CDR3 comprises 14 residues. Germline loops: CDR1 SGHNT, CDR2 YYREEE (reference sequence). V was cut by 4 bases and J by 3 bases, with 13 bases left in between. The DNA of the CDR3 is TGTGCCAGCAGCCTGAGGACGAGGGACACTGAAGCTTTCTTT. This sequence encodes CASSLRTRDTEAFF.

This clonotype was seen a few times. V gene TRBV12-3 or TRBV12-4 combines with J gene TRBJ1-2; TRBD1 aligns across 10 bases. This CDR3 is 14 amino acids long. Trimming cost V 1 base and J 4 bases; bases outside gene matches: 0. The CDR3 sequence: CASSLGTGGYGYTF. The CDR3, as DNA: TGTGCCAGCAGTTTAGGGACAGGGGGCTATGGCTACACCTTC.

The chain links TRBV19 to TRBJ1-5, with D perhaps TRBD1 (6 bases). This CDR3 comprises 14 residues. V lost 6 bases to trimming and J lost 9 bases, with 18 bases between them. Per the germline V gene, CDR1 is LNHDA and CDR2 is SQIVND (reference sequence). CDR3 region: CASRRSGGWGPQHF. CDR3 in DNA: TGTGCCAGTAGGCGAAGTGGGGGCTGGGGGCCCCAGCATTTT. Filled out from reference TRBV19 and TRBJ1-5, the complete variable domain reads DGGITQSPKYLFRKEGQNVTLSCEQNLNHDAMYWYRQDPGQGLRLIYYSQIVNDFQKGDIAEGYSVSREKKESFPLTVTSAQKNPTAFYLCASRRSGGWGPQHFGDGTRLSIL.

The chain employs TRBV12-3 or TRBV12-4 and TRBJ2-7; the D is unclear. The V end lost 2 bases, the J end lost 2 bases, and 13 bases lay between the germline ends. This CDR3 has 15 amino acids. CDR3 sequence reads: CASSLSPGRTYEQYF. The CDR3 nucleotides are TGTGCCAGCAGTTTAAGCCCTGGTCGGACCTACGAGCAGTACTTC.

The CDR3 region is CASSLGRGVSTGELFF. The DNA for the CDR3 is TGTGCCAGTAGTCTTGGGCGGGGGGTATCCACCGGGGAGCTGTTTTTT. V and J are TRBV19 and TRBJ2-2; 8 bases fit TRBD2. The J segment lost 4 bases and the V segment lost 5 bases, leaving 9 bases of the junction unmatched. The CDR3 runs to 16 residues. Germline CDR1 reads LNHDA; CDR2 reads SQIVND (reference sequence).

By frequency in the sample, this clonotype is medium-sized. The chain has TRBV7-2 and TRBJ2-3, with 10 bases identical to TRBD2. V lost 4 bases, J lost 2 bases, and 6 bases stayed unmatched. CDR1 SGHTA and CDR2 FQGNSA come from the germline V gene. The CDR3 sequence is 16 residues long. This CDR3 reads CASSSGLADHTDTQYF. The CDR3 coding sequence is TGTGCCAGCAGCTCTGGACTAGCGGACCACACAGATACGCAGTATTTT.

The rearrangement uses TRBV4-1 and TRBJ1-5, with TRBD1 matching over 12 bases. V dropped 2 bases and J dropped 7; count of bases not matched to a gene: 6. The germline CDR1 and CDR2 sequences are MGHRA and YSYEKL. This CDR3 contains 16 residues. The chain's CDR3 is CASSQPGQGARQPQHF. Here the CDR3 DNA reads TGCGCCAGCAGCCAACCGGGACAGGGGGCTCGACAGCCCCAGCATTTT.

The chain uses TRBV19 and TRBJ1-5, with D uncertain. Trimming cost V 9 bases and J 2 bases, with 8 bases left between them. The length of the CDR3 is 12 residues. In germline, CDR1 is LNHDA, CDR2 SQIVND (reference sequence). This chain's CDR3 is CASGGGNQPQHF. Written as DNA, the CDR3 is TGTGCCAGCGGCGGGGGCAATCAGCCCCAGCATTTT.

This chain uses TRBV12-3 or TRBV12-4 with TRBJ1-2, with a tentative D call TRBD1 (5 bases). The CDR3 contains 13 residues. V was pared by 5 bases and J by 4 bases, with 11 bases between. Here the CDR3 reads CASSLNQGYGYTF. The CDR3 nucleotides read TGTGCCAGCAGTCTCAACCAGGGCTATGGCTACACCTTC.

V is TRBV10-3 and J is TRBJ1-2, with 7 bases lining up with TRBD1. V dropped 4 bases and J dropped 6; count of bases not matched to a gene: 5. The CDR3 totals 13 residues. Germline V gene lookup returns CDR1 ENHRY and CDR2 SYGVKD. CDR3: CAISVEGAHGYTF. The CDR3 nucleotides read TGTGCCATCAGTGTCGAGGGGGCGCATGGCTACACCTTC.

This clonotype was seen a few times. The J gene is TRBJ2-3, the V gene TRBV19, with TRBD2 matching over 7 bases. This CDR3 is built from 14 residues. Trimming removed 10 bases from V and 1 base from J; junction bases left unmatched: 8. Per germline, CDR1 LNHDA and CDR2 SQIVND (reference sequence). CDR3 coding DNA: TGTGCCACCTCCCGCGGGGGAGGCACAGATACGCAGTATTTT. Protein product: CATSRGGGTDTQYF.

The chain has TRBV7-8 and TRBJ1-2; D gene uncertain. Per the germline V gene, CDR1 is SGHVS and CDR2 is FQNEAQ. The V end lost 0 bases, the J end lost 5 bases, and 7 bases lay between the germline ends. The CDR3 has 13 residues. The CDR3 loop reads CASSLATGYGYTF. Here the CDR3 DNA reads TGTGCCAGCAGCTTAGCCACTGGGTATGGCTACACCTTC.

This clonotype has just a few counts. The genes are TRBV7-3 and TRBJ2-7; D call uncertain. CDR3 length equals 14 residues. With 5 bases removed from V and 6 bases from J, the gap between germline ends came to 17 bases. From germline, CDR1 is SGHTA and CDR2 FQGTGA. The CDR3 DNA follows: TGTGCCAGCAGCCTCATCGGCGTAGCCTCCGAGCAGTACTTC. Translating gives CASSLIGVASEQYF.